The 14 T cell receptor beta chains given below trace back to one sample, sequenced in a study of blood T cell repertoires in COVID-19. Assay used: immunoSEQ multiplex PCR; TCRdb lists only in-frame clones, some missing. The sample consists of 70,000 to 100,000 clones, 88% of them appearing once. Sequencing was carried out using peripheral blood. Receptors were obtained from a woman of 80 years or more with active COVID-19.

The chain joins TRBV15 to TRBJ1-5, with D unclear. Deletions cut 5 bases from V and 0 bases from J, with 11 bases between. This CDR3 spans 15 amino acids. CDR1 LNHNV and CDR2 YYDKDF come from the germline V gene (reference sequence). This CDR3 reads CATSLMEYSNQPQHF. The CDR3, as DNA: TGTGCCACCAGCCTCATGGAGTATAGCAATCAGCCCCAGCATTTT.

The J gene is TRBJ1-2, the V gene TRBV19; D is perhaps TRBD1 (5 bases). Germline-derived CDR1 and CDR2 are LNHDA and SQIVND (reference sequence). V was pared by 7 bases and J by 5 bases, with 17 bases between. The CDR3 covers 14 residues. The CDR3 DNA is TGTGCCAGTATCACCGAACCGGGGGGATATGGCTACACCTTC. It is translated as CASITEPGGYGYTF.

The CDR3 DNA reads as TGTGCCAGCACCTGGACGGGGGACACTGAAGCTTTCTTT. Encoded protein: CASTWTGDTEAFF. The chain combines TRBV27 with TRBJ1-1; possible D gene TRBD1, 5 bases. The CDR3 extends over 13 amino acids. Germline CDR1 MNHEY, CDR2 SMNVEV (reference sequence). V was pared by 7 bases and J by 3 bases, with 12 bases between.

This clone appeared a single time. The CDR3 loop reads CASSLSGAFASYEQYF. Written as DNA, the CDR3 is TGTGCCAGCAGCCTCTCAGGGGCCTTTGCCTCCTACGAGCAGTACTTC. V is TRBV7-2 and J is TRBJ2-7, with TRBD1 as a possible D gene (6 bases). The V end lost 5 bases, the J end lost 0 bases, and 17 bases lay between the germline ends. The CDR3 covers 16 residues. The germline gives CDR1 SGHTA, CDR2 FQGNSA.

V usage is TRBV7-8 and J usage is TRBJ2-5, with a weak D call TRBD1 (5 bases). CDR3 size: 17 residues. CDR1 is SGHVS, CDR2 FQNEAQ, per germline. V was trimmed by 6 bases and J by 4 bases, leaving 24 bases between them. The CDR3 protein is CASRYNRADVGRETQYF. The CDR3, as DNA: TGTGCCAGCAGGTATAACCGGGCCGACGTGGGGCGAGAGACCCAGTACTTC.

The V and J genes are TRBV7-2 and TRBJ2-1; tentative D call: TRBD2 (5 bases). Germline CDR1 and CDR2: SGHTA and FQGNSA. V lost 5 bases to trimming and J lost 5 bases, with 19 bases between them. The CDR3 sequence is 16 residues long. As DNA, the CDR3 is TGTGCCAGCAGCCACTCTCGGACTCCGGGCCACAATGAGCAGTTCTTC. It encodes CASSHSRTPGHNEQFF.

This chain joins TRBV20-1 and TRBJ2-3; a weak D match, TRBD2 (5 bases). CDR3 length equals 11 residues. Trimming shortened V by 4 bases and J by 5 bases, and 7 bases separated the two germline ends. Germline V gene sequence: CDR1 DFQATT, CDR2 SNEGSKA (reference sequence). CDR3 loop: CSAIEGDTQYF. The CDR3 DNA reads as TGCAGTGCTATCGAGGGAGATACGCAGTATTTT.

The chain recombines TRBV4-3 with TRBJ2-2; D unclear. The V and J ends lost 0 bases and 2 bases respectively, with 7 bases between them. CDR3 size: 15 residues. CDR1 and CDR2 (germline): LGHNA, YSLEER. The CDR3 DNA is TGCGCCAGCAGCCAAGACCTAGGCAACACCGGGGAGCTGTTTTTT. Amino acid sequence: CASSQDLGNTGELFF.

CDR3: CASSKADGAQREYNEQFF. For the CDR3, the DNA is TGTGCCAGCAGCAAAGCTGATGGTGCCCAGCGGGAGTACAATGAGCAGTTCTTC. The chain is built from TRBV21-1 and TRBJ2-1; the D call in the table, TRBD2, was not verified against the DNA. TRBV21-1 is deemed a pseudogene. The CDR3 runs to 18 residues.

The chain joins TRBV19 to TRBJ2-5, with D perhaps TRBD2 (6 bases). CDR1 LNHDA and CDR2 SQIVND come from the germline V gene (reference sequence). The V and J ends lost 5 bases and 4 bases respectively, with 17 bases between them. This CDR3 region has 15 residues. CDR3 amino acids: CASSPRASVGETQYF. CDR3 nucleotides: TGTGCCAGTAGTCCAAGGGCTAGCGTGGGAGAGACCCAGTACTTC.

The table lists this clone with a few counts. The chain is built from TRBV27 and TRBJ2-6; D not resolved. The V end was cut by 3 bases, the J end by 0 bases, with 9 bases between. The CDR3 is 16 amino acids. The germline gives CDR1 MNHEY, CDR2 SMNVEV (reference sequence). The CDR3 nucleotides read TGTGCCAGCAGTTTGGTCAGAAGCTCTGGGGCCAACGTCCTGACTTTC. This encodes CASSLVRSSGANVLTF.

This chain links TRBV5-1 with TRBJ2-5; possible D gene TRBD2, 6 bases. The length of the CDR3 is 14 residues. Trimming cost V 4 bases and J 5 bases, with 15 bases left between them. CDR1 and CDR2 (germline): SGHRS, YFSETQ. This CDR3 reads CASSIRDSAETQYF. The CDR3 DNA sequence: TGCGCCAGCAGCATCCGGGACTCTGCGGAGACCCAGTACTTC. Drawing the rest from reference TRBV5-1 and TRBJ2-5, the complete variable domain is KAGVTQTPRYLIKTRGQQVTLSCSPISGHRSVSWYQQTPGQGLQFLFEYFSETQRNKGNFPGRFSGRQFSNSRSEMNVSTLELGDSALYLCASSIRDSAETQYFGPGTRLLVL.

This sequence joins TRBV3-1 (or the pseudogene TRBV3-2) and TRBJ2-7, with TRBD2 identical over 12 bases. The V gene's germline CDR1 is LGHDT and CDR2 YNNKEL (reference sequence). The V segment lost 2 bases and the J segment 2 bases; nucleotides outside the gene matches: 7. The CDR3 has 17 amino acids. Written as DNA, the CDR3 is TGTGCCAGCAGCCAATCTGGGACTAGCGGGCACCCCTACGAGCAGTACTTC. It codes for CASSQSGTSGHPYEQYF.

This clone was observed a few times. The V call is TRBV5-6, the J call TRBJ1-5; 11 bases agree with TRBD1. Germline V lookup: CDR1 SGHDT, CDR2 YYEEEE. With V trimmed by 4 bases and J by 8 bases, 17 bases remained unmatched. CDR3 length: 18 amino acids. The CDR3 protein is CASSPGPGQGVFGEPQHF. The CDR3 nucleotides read TGTGCCAGCAGCCCCGGTCCGGGACAGGGGGTGTTTGGGGAGCCCCAGCATTTT. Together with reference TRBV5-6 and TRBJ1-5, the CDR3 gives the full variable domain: DAGVTQSPTHLIKTRGQQVTLRCSPKSGHDTVSWYQQALGQGPQFIFQYYEEEERQRGNFPDRFSGHQFPNYSSELNVNALLLGDSALYLCASSPGPGQGVFGEPQHFGDGTRLSIL.